These 24 T cell receptor beta chains share one sample of origin, sequenced in a study of T cell responses to AZD1222 COVID-19 vaccine. This table comes from immunoSEQ multiplex PCR, and its TCRdb copy is limited to in-frame clones, with some not included. The sample shows under 200,000 clones, approximately 90% of them seen only once. The source was peripheral blood, collected on day 0 of AZD1222 vaccination. These receptors were obtained from an adult in good health.

The V call is TRBV19, the J call TRBJ1-4; D gene ambiguous. Germline V gives CDR1 LNHDA, CDR2 SQIVND (reference sequence). The CDR3 runs 17 residues. Trimming pared 5 bases from V and 3 bases from J, leaving 19 bases between. CDR3 protein: CASSPLVRAFPNEKLFF. The CDR3, as DNA: TGTGCCAGTAGTCCCCTCGTCCGGGCCTTTCCTAATGAAAAACTGTTTTTT.

The chain couples TRBV28 to TRBJ1-3; D perhaps matches TRBD1 (5 bases). The CDR3 spans 15 residues. V was pared by 1 base and J by 4 bases, with 11 bases between. From germline, CDR1 is MDHEN and CDR2 SYDVKM. CDR3 sequence: CASSLFLGVGNTIYF. For the CDR3, the DNA is TGTGCCAGCAGTTTATTTTTGGGGGTGGGAAACACCATATATTTT.

The rearrangement links TRBV6-5 to TRBJ1-5, with D possibly matching TRBD1 (5 bases). V was trimmed by 0 bases and J by 1 base, leaving 7 bases between them. The germline V gene encodes CDR1 MNHEY and CDR2 SVGAGI. The CDR3 is 15 residues long. CDR3 in DNA: TGTGCCAGCAGTTACTCAGGGGTCAGCAATCAGCCCCAGCATTTT. It is translated as CASSYSGVSNQPQHF.

The chain recombines TRBV10-3 with TRBJ1-1; D unresolved. With 4 bases removed from V and 5 bases from J, the gap between germline ends came to 11 bases. CDR1 and CDR2 (germline): ENHRY, SYGVKD. This CDR3 comprises 13 residues. DNA for the CDR3: TGTGCCATCAGTGCCCTCTTGGGAACTGAAGCTTTCTTT. Its protein is CAISALLGTEAFF.

The rearrangement joins TRBV19 to TRBJ1-5, with a tentative D call TRBD1 (6 bases). The CDR3 is 14 residues long. The ends were cut back, 7 bases at V and 1 base at J, with 11 bases in the middle. Germline V gene lookup returns CDR1 LNHDA and CDR2 SQIVND (reference sequence). The DNA for the CDR3 is TGTGCCAGTACCTACAGGGTGAGCAATCAGCCCCAGCATTTT. Amino acid sequence: CASTYRVSNQPQHF. Filled out from reference TRBV19 and TRBJ1-5, the complete variable domain reads DGGITQSPKYLFRKEGQNVTLSCEQNLNHDAMYWYRQDPGQGLRLIYYSQIVNDFQKGDIAEGYSVSREKKESFPLTVTSAQKNPTAFYLCASTYRVSNQPQHFGDGTRLSIL.

The rearrangement joins TRBV6-6 to TRBJ1-5, with 11 bases identical to TRBD1. The CDR3 runs to 15 residues. With V trimmed by 5 bases and J by 11 bases, 11 bases remained unmatched. Per the germline V gene, CDR1 is MNHNY and CDR2 is SVGAGI (reference sequence). The CDR3 loop is CASSRGTGGPRAQHF. The CDR3 region has the DNA TGTGCCAGCAGTCGCGGGACAGGGGGACCGAGGGCCCAGCATTTT.

The rearrangement joins TRBV28 to TRBJ1-4; 9 positions agree with TRBD1. Germline-derived CDR1 and CDR2 are MDHEN and SYDVKM. With V trimmed by 3 bases and J by 4 bases, 3 bases remained unmatched. The CDR3 is made up of 15 amino acids. The CDR3 reads CASSFPTGGNEKLFF. The CDR3 nucleotides read TGTGCCAGCAGTTTCCCGACAGGGGGTAATGAAAAACTGTTTTTT. The full variable domain, completed using reference TRBV28 and TRBJ1-4, is DVKVTQSSRYLVKRTGEKVFLECVQDMDHENMFWYRQDPGLGLRLIYFSYDVKMKEKGDIPEGYSVSREKKERFSLILESASTNQTSMYLCASSFPTGGNEKLFFGSGTQLSVL.

V usage is TRBV3-1 (or the pseudogene TRBV3-2) and J usage is TRBJ1-6, with D tentatively TRBD1 (5 bases). Trimming removed 1 base from V and 6 bases from J, with 16 bases in between. Germline loops: CDR1 LGHDT, CDR2 YNNKEL (reference sequence). This CDR3 contains 17 residues. CDR3: CASSQVFLRDLNSPLHF. DNA for the CDR3: TGTGCCAGCAGCCAAGTCTTTTTGCGGGACCTTAATTCACCCCTCCACTTT.

The chain links TRBV28 to TRBJ1-2, with 7 nucleotides matching TRBD1. The CDR3 consists of 14 residues. From germline, CDR1 is MDHEN and CDR2 SYDVKM. The V gene end was trimmed by 7 bases and the J gene end by 4 bases; junction bases not matched to a gene: 9. The CDR3 protein is CASTDGTVSYGYTF. The CDR3 DNA is TGTGCCAGCACCGACGGGACAGTTAGCTATGGCTACACCTTC.

This sequence joins TRBV7-8 and TRBJ2-7; D gene unclear. Germline values: CDR1 SGHVS, CDR2 FQNEAQ. CDR3 length equals 14 residues. Trimming took off 5 bases at V and 2 bases at J, with 13 bases between the two ends. CDR3 sequence (DNA): TGTGCCAGCAGCATGGGTGTTGATACCTACGAGCAGTACTTC. Amino acid sequence: CASSMGVDTYEQYF.

The rearrangement uses TRBV11-2 and TRBJ1-2; D unclear. Per the germline V gene, CDR1 is SGHAT and CDR2 is FQNNGV. Trimming pared 5 bases from V and 7 bases from J, leaving 11 bases between. This CDR3 region has 12 residues. CDR3 loop: CASSQGLTGYTF. CDR3 bases: TGTGCCAGCAGCCAAGGATTGACTGGCTACACCTTC.

The rearrangement joins TRBV30 to TRBJ2-3; a possible D gene is TRBD2 (5 bases). The germline CDR1 and CDR2 sequences are GTSNPN and SVGIG (reference sequence). V was pared by 0 bases and J by 0 bases, with 10 bases between. The CDR3 totals 15 residues. The CDR3, as DNA: TGTGCCTGGAGTGTGGGCCTAGCTAGCACAGATACGCAGTATTTT. Its translation is CAWSVGLASTDTQYF.

The chain has TRBV2 and TRBJ1-4; 7 bases are a match to TRBD1. This CDR3 comprises 15 residues. Germline V gene sequence: CDR1 SNHLY, CDR2 FYNNEI. Trimming took 4 bases from V and 6 from J; bases not matched to a gene: 8. CDR3 coding DNA: TGTGCCAGCAGTGTTGAGGGGGCGACCGATGAAAAACTGTTTTTT. Protein product: CASSVEGATDEKLFF.

The gene calls are TRBV23-1 and TRBJ2-2; no clear D gene. TRBV23-1 is marked as an open reading frame, function uncertain. This CDR3 comprises 11 residues. V was trimmed by 3 bases and J by 4 bases, leaving 0 bases between them. CDR3 DNA: TGCGCCAGCAGTCACACCGGGGAGCTGTTTTTT. Amino acids: CASSHTGELFF.

CDR3 sequence (DNA): TGTGCCAGCAGCGGTGACACTGAAGCTTTCTTT. Protein sequence: CASSGDTEAFF. The chain uses TRBV2 and TRBJ1-1; no clear D gene. The CDR3 totals 11 residues. Germline V gene lookup returns CDR1 SNHLY and CDR2 FYNNEI. Trimming cost V 6 bases and J 3 bases, with 5 bases left between them.

V is TRBV6-1 and J is TRBJ1-5; D gene ambiguous. Trimming removed 2 bases at V and 5 bases at J, with 10 bases between. Germline loops: CDR1 MNHNS, CDR2 SASEGT. The CDR3 is made up of 14 amino acids. The chain's CDR3 is CASSERAGDQPQHF. The CDR3 DNA reads as TGTGCCAGCAGTGAAAGGGCAGGCGATCAGCCCCAGCATTTT.

The rearrangement links TRBV27 to TRBJ1-2, with unresolved D. CDR1 MNHEY and CDR2 SMNVEV come from the germline V gene (reference sequence). The CDR3 sequence is 13 residues long. The V end lost 0 bases, the J end lost 5 bases, and 7 bases lay between the germline ends. The CDR3, as DNA: TGTGCCAGCAGTTTATCGAGAAGATATGGCTACACCTTC. This encodes CASSLSRRYGYTF.

The CDR3 DNA is TGTGCCAGCAGTTACGGGGACAGGGGGGACACTGAAGCTTTCTTT. It yields the protein CASSYGDRGDTEAFF. The chain is built from TRBV6-5 and TRBJ1-1, with 11 bases that match TRBD1. J lost 3 bases, V lost 2 bases, and 2 bases had no gene match. The CDR3 length is 15 residues. Germline V gene sequence: CDR1 MNHEY, CDR2 SVGAGI.

This chain connects TRBV9 to TRBJ1-6; D is undetermined. The germline CDR1 and CDR2 sequences are SGDLS and YYNGEE. The CDR3 totals 12 residues. Deletions cut 0 bases from V and 13 bases from J, with 8 bases between. The CDR3 DNA reads as TGTGCCAGCAGCGTAGAAGGGTATCCCCTCCACTTT. This gives the protein CASSVEGYPLHF.

The V and J genes are TRBV28 and TRBJ1-2, with 10 bases aligning to TRBD1. After removal of 11 bases from V and 6 bases from J, the junction contained 9 bases not matched to a gene. The germline V gene has CDR1 MDHEN and CDR2 SYDVKM. There are 13 residues in the CDR3. DNA for the CDR3: TGTGCCGCCGGCGACAGGGGGCGAAATGGCTACACCTTC. It encodes CAAGDRGRNGYTF.

In DNA form, the CDR3 reads TGTGCCAGTAGTGCCCGGGACAGGGGCACTGAAGCTTTCTTT. Amino acid sequence: CASSARDRGTEAFF. The J gene is TRBJ1-1, the V gene TRBV19; 10 bases fit TRBD1. Looked up from germline, CDR1 is LNHDA and CDR2 is SQIVND (reference sequence). This CDR3 spans 14 amino acids. Losses at the gene ends were 5 bases for V and 4 bases for J; bases not matched to a gene: 4.

V and J are TRBV2 and TRBJ2-7; 7 bases are a match to TRBD1. The ends lost 5 bases at V and 3 bases at J; junction bases unmatched: 7. The CDR3 runs to 14 residues. From germline, CDR1 is SNHLY and CDR2 FYNNEI. CDR3 loop: CASSTGTVFYEQYF. The CDR3 DNA follows: TGTGCCAGCAGTACCGGGACAGTATTCTACGAGCAGTACTTC. Filled out from reference TRBV2 and TRBJ2-7, the complete variable domain reads EPEVTQTPSHQVTQMGQEVILRCVPISNHLYFYWYRQILGQKVEFLVSFYNNEISEKSEIFDDQFSVERPDGSNFTLKIRSTKLEDSAMYFCASSTGTVFYEQYFGPGTRLTVT.

This chain connects TRBV12-3 or TRBV12-4 to TRBJ2-1; D call uncertain. The CDR3 runs to 13 residues. V dropped 2 bases and J dropped 7 bases, with 9 bases sitting between them. CDR3 protein: CASSLSGLNEQFF. Written as DNA, the CDR3 is TGTGCCAGCAGTTTATCCGGGTTAAATGAGCAGTTCTTC.

The rearrangement joins TRBV5-1 to TRBJ2-7, with D possibly being TRBD2 (6 bases). The germline V and J ends were trimmed by 0 bases and 0 bases, with 10 bases remaining between them. Germline assignment: CDR1 SGHRS and CDR2 YFSETQ. The CDR3 totals 15 residues. The CDR3 sequence is CASSLGHGSSYEQYF. DNA of the CDR3: TGCGCCAGCAGCTTGGGACACGGGAGCTCCTACGAGCAGTACTTC. Full variable domain (outside the CDR3, taken from reference TRBV5-1 and TRBJ2-7): KAGVTQTPRYLIKTRGQQVTLSCSPISGHRSVSWYQQTPGQGLQFLFEYFSETQRNKGNFPGRFSGRQFSNSRSEMNVSTLELGDSALYLCASSLGHGSSYEQYFGPGTRLTVT.